This TCR beta chain was retrieved from a study of T cells in Graves' hyperthyroidism and ophthalmopathy (dated by TCRdb to about 2019). About the full investigation: Peripheral blood samples were taken at initial diagnosis, before any treatment was given. To identify distinguishing TCR V-J signatures, a discovery cohort of around 100 patients was used, comprising some 45 with Graves' ophthalmopathy and around 57 with stable Graves' hyperthyroidism. Prospective prediction of ophthalmopathy was tested in an independent validation cohort consisting of under 20 hyperthyroidism patients and around 16 patients who later progressed to ophthalmopathy. The 100 or so discovery patients were randomly split 7:3 into training and test sets. The study also compared thyroid tissue and blood T-cell repertoires from more than 5 Graves' hyperthyroidism patients. After sampling, hyperthyroidism patients received methimazole starting at 30 mg daily, and ophthalmopathy patients received high-dose intravenous methylprednisolone. TCR Vbeta CDR3 sequencing of 130 to 150 peripheral blood samples (43 ophthalmopathy, under 80 hyperthyroidism and roughly 17 progressor patients) is reported in the paper. What the research found in general, with its limitations: Most expanded thyroid clonotypes (frequency above 0.001) were also detected in blood, a finding suggesting that blood repertoires may reflect thyroid immune responses. No statistical method was used to set the sample size in advance, and investigators knew the group allocation. A model built on a 13 V-J signature distinguished ophthalmopathy from stable hyperthyroidism, reaching about 88% sensitivity and 81.08% specificity in cross-validation and 80%/75% in testing. During validation, the model predicted progression to ophthalmopathy a median of approximately 7 months ahead of onset, with roughly 65% sensitivity and roughly 75% specificity.

Ten or more counts support this clonotype. This clone's antigen is unknown. No much larger clonotype is one base removed from it; base qualities were not supplied. Spanning cysteine to phenylalanine, the CDR3 consists of 14 amino acids. CDR3 DNA is the only sequence kept; it has 42 bases, read in frame from the first base. From the germline V gene (reference sequence), CDR1 is LNHDA and CDR2 is SQIVND. Between the V and J ends, shortened by 7 bases and 1 base respectively, the junction contains 13 bases. Amplification of TCR beta CDR3 regions was carried out from RNA transcripts. The TCR CDR3 was subjected to a first round of RT-PCR using the HTBI primer set and the Qiagen OneStep RT-PCR kit. Libraries were constructed in a second round of multiplex PCR, after which size selection and purification were performed. The libraries were sequenced on an Illumina HiSeq2000 using paired-end 100 bp reads. Under the source paper's analysis protocol: SOAPnuke was used to process the raw data, with reads discarded if the reads contained adapters or uncalled bases, had a mean Phred below 15, or lacked an exact constant-primer or identifier match. High-quality paired reads were merged using COPE v1.2.5, and each unique nucleotide sequence was defined as a clonotype. MiTCR v1.1 was used to align the clonotypes against IMGT TRBV, TRBD and TRBJ reference segments. Analysis was restricted to V-J combinations with a frequency above 0.0001, which covered 99.2% of repertoires. A TCS score was defined as the ratio between F50 (clonal expansion) and ExV (chaos), using BLOSUM62-based TCRdist between CDR3 peptides within each V-J. Welch's t-statistics and random forest reduced around 520 V-J features to 13, which were used in a naive Bayes classifier (R e1071). TCRdb reprocessing: public reads trimmed at Q25 with fastp, clones called with MiXCR, in-frame beta chains kept. Here each entry gathers all rows of one CDR3 protein and keeps the most common genes and DNA. The V and J calls reflect TCRdb's pipeline rather than the authors' work. Here the sample has about 550,000 distinct CDR3 sequences; 20% to 25% occur a single time. The ten biggest clones cover around 27% of the sample.

Stable Graves' hyperthyroidism was defined as no progression to ophthalmopathy during 18 months of follow-up. Hyperthyroidism patients were aged 18 to 65 years and newly diagnosed, with disease duration of less than 2 months. Any patient with an uncontrolled infection, another autoimmune disease, pregnancy or lactation was excluded. Clinical symptoms, serum thyroxine and TRAb, thyroid ultrasound, and orbital computed tomography formed the basis for the diagnoses. PBMCs were separated from around 9.1 ml of fresh peripheral blood using Ficoll-Paque density gradient centrifugation. Total RNA was extracted using Trizol reagent, and RNA quality was assessed on an Agilent 2100 Bioanalyzer.

The V gene is TRBV19 and the J gene is TRBJ1-1, with the D gene too uncertain to name. Specimen: blood. The sequence was collected from a man younger than 35 with Graves' hyperthyroidism. The CDR3 has the sequence CASKYGDRNTEAFF. The sequence in DNA is TGTGCCAGTAAGTATGGGGATAGGAACACTGAAGCTTTCTTT.